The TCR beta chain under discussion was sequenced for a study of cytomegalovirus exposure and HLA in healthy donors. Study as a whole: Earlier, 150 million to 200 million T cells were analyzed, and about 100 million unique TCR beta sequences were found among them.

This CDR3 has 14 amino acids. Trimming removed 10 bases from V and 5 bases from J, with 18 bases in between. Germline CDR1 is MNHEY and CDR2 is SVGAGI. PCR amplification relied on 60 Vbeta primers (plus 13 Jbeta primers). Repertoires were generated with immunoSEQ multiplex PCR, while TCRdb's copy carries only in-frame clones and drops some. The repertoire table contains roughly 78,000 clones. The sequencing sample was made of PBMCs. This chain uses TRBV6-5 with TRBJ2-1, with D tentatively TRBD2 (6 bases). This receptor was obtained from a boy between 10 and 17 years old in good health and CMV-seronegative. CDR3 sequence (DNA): TGTGCCACCACCCGCGGGAAGAGGGACAATGAGCAGTTCTTC. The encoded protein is CATTRGKRDNEQFF.